The source of this T cell receptor (beta chain) is a study of cytomegalovirus exposure and HLA in healthy donors. Whole-study findings and limits: HLA alleles showed associations with fewer than 20,000 TCR beta sequences in a later analysis, at a 0.05 false discovery rate.

All the people who gave samples were healthy bone marrow donors. V was pared by 4 bases and J by 6 bases, with 8 bases of the junction left unmatched. Looked up from germline, CDR1 is MGHRA and CDR2 is YSYEKL. The CDR3 has 16 residues. The study ran its PCR with 60 Vbeta and 13 Jbeta primers. TCRdb's copy holds only in-frame clones and misses some; the assay was immunoSEQ multiplex PCR. The top ten clones hold about 4% of a sample with some 63,000 clones, 80% of them seen once. Comments on this clone: The antigen remains undetermined.

This chain links TRBV4-1 with TRBJ2-4, with 11 bases identical to TRBD1. The sequencing input was PBMCs. This TCR came from a woman between 40 and 50 years old in good health and CMV-seronegative. The CDR3 nucleotides read TGCGCCAGCAGCCTCTGGACAGGGGGCGTTTTAAACATTCAGTACTTC. As protein: CASSLWTGGVLNIQYF.